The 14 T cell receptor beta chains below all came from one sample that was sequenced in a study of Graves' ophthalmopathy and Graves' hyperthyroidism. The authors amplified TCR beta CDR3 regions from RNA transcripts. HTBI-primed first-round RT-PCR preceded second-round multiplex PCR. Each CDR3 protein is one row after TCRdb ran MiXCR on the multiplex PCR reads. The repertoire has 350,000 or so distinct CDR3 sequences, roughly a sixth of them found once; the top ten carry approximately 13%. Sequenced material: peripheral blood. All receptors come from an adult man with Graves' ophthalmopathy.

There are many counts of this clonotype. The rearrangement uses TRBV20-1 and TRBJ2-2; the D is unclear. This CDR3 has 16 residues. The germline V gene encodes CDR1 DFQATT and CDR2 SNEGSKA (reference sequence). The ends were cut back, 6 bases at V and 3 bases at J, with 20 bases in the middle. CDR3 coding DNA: TGCAGTGCAAGTCCTCTAACCTATCTGGACACCGGGGAGCTGTTTTTT. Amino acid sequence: CSASPLTYLDTGELFF.

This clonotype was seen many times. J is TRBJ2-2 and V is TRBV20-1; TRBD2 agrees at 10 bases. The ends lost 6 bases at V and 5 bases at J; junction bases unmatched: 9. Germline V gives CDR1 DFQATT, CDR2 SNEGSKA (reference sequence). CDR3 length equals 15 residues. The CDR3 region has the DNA TGCAGTGCACCCCTAGCGGGAGTGGGAACCGGGGAGCTGTTTTTT. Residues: CSAPLAGVGTGELFF.

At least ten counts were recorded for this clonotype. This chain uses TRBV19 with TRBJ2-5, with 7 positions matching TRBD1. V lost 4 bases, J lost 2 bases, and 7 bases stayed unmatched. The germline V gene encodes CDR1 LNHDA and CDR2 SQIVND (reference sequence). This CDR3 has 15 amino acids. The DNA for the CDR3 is TGTGCCAGTAGTACCCTGGGACAGCGGCAAGAGACCCAGTACTTC. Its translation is CASSTLGQRQETQYF.

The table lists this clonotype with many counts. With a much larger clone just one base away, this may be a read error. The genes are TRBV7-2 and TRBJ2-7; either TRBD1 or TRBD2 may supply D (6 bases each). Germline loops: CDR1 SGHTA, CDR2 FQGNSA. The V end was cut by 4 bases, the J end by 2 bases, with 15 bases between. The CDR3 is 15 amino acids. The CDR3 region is CASSSDGGRTYEQYF. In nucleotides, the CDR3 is TGTGCCAGCAGCTCCGACGGGGGCCGGACCTACGAGCAGTACTTC.

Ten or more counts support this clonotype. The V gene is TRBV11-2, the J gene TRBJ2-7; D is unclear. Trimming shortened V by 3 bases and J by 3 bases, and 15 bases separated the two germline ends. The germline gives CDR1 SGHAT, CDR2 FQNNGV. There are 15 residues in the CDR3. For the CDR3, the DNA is TGTGCCAGCAGCTTTAGCTCCTCTCGGGTCTACGAGCAGTACTTC. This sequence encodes CASSFSSSRVYEQYF.

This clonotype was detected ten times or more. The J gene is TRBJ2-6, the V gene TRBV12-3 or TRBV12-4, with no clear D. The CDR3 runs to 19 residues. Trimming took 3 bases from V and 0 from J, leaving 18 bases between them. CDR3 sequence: CASSFSYMIQSSGANVLTF. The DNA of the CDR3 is TGTGCCAGCAGTTTTAGTTATATGATTCAGAGCTCTGGGGCCAACGTCCTGACTTTC.

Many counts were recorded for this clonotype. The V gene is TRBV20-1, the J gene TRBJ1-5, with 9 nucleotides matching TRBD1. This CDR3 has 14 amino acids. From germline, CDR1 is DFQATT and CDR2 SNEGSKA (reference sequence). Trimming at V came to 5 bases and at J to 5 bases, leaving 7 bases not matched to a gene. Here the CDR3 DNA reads TGCAGTGCTCGTCCGGGACAGGGACATCAGCCCCAGCATTTT. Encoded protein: CSARPGQGHQPQHF.

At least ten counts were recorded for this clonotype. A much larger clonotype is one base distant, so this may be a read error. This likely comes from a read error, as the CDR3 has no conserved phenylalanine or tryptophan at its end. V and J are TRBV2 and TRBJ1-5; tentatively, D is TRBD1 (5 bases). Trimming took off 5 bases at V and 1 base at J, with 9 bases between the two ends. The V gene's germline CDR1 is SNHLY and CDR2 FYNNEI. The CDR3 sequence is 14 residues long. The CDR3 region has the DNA TGTGCCAGCAGTAGTAGACAGAGCAATCAGCCCCAGCATCTT. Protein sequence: CASSSRQSNQPQHL.

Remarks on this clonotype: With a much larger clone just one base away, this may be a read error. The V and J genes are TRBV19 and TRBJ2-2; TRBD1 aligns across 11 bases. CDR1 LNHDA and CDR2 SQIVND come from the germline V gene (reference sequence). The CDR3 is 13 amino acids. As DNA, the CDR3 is TGTGCCACCTGGGACAGGGGGACCGGGGAGCCGTTTTTT. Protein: CATWDRGTGEPFF.

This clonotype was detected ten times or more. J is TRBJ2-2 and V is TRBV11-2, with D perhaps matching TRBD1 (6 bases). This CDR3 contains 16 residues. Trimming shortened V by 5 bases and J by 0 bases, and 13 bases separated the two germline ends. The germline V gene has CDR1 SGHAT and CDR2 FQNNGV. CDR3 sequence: CASSLWTDSNTGELFF. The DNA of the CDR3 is TGTGCCAGCAGCCTTTGGACAGACTCGAACACCGGGGAGCTGTTTTTT.

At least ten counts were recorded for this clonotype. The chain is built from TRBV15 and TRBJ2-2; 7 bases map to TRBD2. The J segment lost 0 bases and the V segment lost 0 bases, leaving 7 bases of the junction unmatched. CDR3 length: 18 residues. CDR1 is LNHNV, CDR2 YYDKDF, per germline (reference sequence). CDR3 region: CATSRDRSGTTNTGELFF. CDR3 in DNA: TGTGCCACCAGCAGAGATCGATCCGGGACTACGAACACCGGGGAGCTGTTTTTT.

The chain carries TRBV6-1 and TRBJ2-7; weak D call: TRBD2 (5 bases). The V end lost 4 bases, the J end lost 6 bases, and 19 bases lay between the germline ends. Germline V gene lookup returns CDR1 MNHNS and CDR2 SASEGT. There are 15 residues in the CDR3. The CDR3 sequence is CASSGRAHAAFEQYF. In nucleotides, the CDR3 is TGTGCCAGCAGTGGGCGGGCGCATGCGGCCTTCGAGCAGTACTTC.

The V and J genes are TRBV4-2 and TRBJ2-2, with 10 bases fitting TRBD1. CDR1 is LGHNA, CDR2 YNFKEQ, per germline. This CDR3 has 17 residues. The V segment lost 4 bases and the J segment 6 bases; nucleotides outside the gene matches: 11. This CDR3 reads CASSRPNGQGGPGELFF. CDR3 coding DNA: TGTGCCAGCAGCCGCCCCAACGGACAGGGGGGCCCCGGGGAGCTGTTTTTT.

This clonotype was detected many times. CDR3 region: CASSPRDPKTSYTF. Written as DNA, the CDR3 is TGTGCCAGCTCACCTAGGGACCCCAAGACCAGCTACACCTTC. The genes are TRBV18 and TRBJ1-2, with D possibly matching TRBD1 (5 bases). The CDR3 is 14 residues long. V lost 3 bases, J lost 9 bases, and 17 bases lay in between. Germline CDR1 is KGHSH and CDR2 is LQKENI.